The clone carrying this TCR beta chain came up once. This sample was included in a study of OX40 agonist ivuxolimab in advanced cancers. The CDR3 sequence is 15 residues long. Trimming removed 2 bases from V and 5 bases from J; junction bases left unmatched: 5. Germline CDR1 reads SGDLS; CDR2 reads YYNGEE. Clones were read by immunoSEQ multiplex PCR, and TCRdb kept only the in-frame ones, dropping some. Among some 86,000 clones listed, approximately 90% were seen once. The chain carries TRBV9 and TRBJ2-2, with 8 bases matching TRBD2. The specimen was CD4+ or CD8+ T cells sorted from blood, collected in a trial of the OX40 agonist ivuxolimab. The receptor was isolated from an adult with an advanced solid tumor such as melanoma, head and neck, liver or kidney cancer. CDR3 sequence (DNA): TGTGCCAGCAGCGTCCGGACTAGCTCGACCGGGGAGCTGTTTTTT. This translates into CASSVRTSSTGELFF.